The 20 T cell receptor beta chains below were found in one sample sequenced in a study of T cell changes during pregnancy in multiple sclerosis. Measured with immunoSEQ multiplex PCR; TCRdb has only the in-frame clones, and not every one. In the table there are 70,000 to 95,000 clones, around 89% of which are singletons. Sequenced here: peripheral blood, sampled before pregnancy. Receptors originate from a female donor with multiple sclerosis, enrolled in a pregnancy study.

V and J are TRBV5-1 and TRBJ1-1; D not resolved. Germline values: CDR1 SGHRS, CDR2 YFSETQ. Trimming left V 2 bases short and J 1 base short, with 15 bases between. The CDR3 totals 16 residues. The CDR3 sequence: CASSLVSGRQNTEAFF. CDR3 nucleotides: TGCGCCAGCAGCTTAGTTTCAGGTCGGCAGAACACTGAAGCTTTCTTT.

V is TRBV30 and J is TRBJ2-3, with 8 nucleotides matching TRBD2. Trimming took 5 bases from V and 11 from J; bases not matched to a gene: 6. Germline CDR1 reads GTSNPN; CDR2 reads SVGIG (reference sequence). This CDR3 contains 11 residues. The chain's CDR3 is CAWGGLDVQYF. CDR3 nucleotide sequence: TGTGCCTGGGGGGGACTAGACGTGCAGTATTTT.

This clone was counted a few times. V and J are TRBV9 and TRBJ1-1; 7 bases agree with TRBD1. Germline V gene sequence: CDR1 SGDLS, CDR2 YYNGEE. V was clipped by 4 bases and J by 3 bases; unmatched bases: 3. This CDR3 contains 13 residues. The chain's CDR3 is CASSFTGDTEAFF. The CDR3 DNA sequence: TGTGCCAGCAGCTTCACAGGGGACACTGAAGCTTTCTTT.

The genes are TRBV18 and TRBJ1-2; possibly TRBD1 for D (6 bases). In germline, CDR1 is KGHSH, CDR2 LQKENI. Trimming removed 1 base at V and 3 bases at J, with 18 bases between. The CDR3 totals 17 residues. In DNA, the CDR3 is TGTGCCAGCTCACCACTCCGGGGGGGAACAGGGCACTATGGCTACACCTTC. This sequence encodes CASSPLRGGTGHYGYTF.

This chain links TRBV11-2 with TRBJ2-1; D perhaps matches TRBD2 (7 bases). Trimming took 5 bases from V and 5 from J, leaving 22 bases between them. Per the germline V gene, CDR1 is SGHAT and CDR2 is FQNNGV. The CDR3 consists of 17 residues. The CDR3 here is CASSLRGAEGGNNEQFF. The CDR3 DNA reads as TGTGCCAGCAGCCTAAGAGGGGCTGAGGGGGGGAACAATGAGCAGTTCTTC.

The chain has TRBV30 and TRBJ2-1; D is undetermined. V was pared by 3 bases and J by 0 bases, with 6 bases between. CDR1 and CDR2 (germline): GTSNPN, SVGIG (reference sequence). CDR3 length equals 13 residues. The CDR3 bases are TGTGCCTGGAGACGAGACTCCTACAATGAGCAGTTCTTC. The encoded protein is CAWRRDSYNEQFF. Filled out from reference TRBV30 and TRBJ2-1, the complete variable domain reads SQTIHQWPATLVQPVGSPLSLECTVEGTSNPNLYWYRQAAGRGLQLLFYSVGIGQISSEVPQNLSASRPQDRQFILSSKKLLLSDSGFYLCAWRRDSYNEQFFGPGTRLTVL.

The CDR3 here is CASSRGGREYNSPLHF. Written as DNA, the CDR3 is TGCGCCAGCAGTCGGGGAGGCAGGGAATATAATTCACCCCTCCACTTT. The chain carries TRBV4-3 and TRBJ1-6; D is possibly TRBD1 (5 bases). Trimming cost V 6 bases and J 4 bases, with 16 bases left between them. This CDR3 is built from 16 residues. Germline loops: CDR1 LGHNA, CDR2 YSLEER.

The chain has TRBV7-3 and TRBJ1-2; D uncertain. Per the germline V gene, CDR1 is SGHTA and CDR2 is FQGTGA. The V end lost 4 bases, the J end lost 8 bases, and 14 bases lay between the germline ends. The CDR3 is 13 amino acids. Here the CDR3 DNA reads TGTGCCAGCAGCTCCACCCCCATGGGCGGCTACACCTTC. Protein sequence: CASSSTPMGGYTF.

The genes are TRBV15 and TRBJ2-1, with TRBD2 identical over 10 bases. The V and J ends lost 3 bases and 7 bases, in that order; junction bases with no gene match: 9. Germline-derived CDR1 and CDR2 are LNHNV and YYDKDF (reference sequence). This CDR3 is built from 16 residues. CDR3 DNA sequence: TGTGCCACCAGCAGTCCCCTTAGCGGGGGGCAGAATGAGCAGTTCTTC. Amino acids: CATSSPLSGGQNEQFF.

The chain uses TRBV7-2 and TRBJ1-2; D possibly corresponds to TRBD1 (6 bases). The V gene's germline CDR1 is SGHTA and CDR2 FQGNSA. V lost 1 base and J lost 4, with 22 bases in between. This CDR3 has 18 residues. CDR3 residues: CASSLDWGTLANSYGYTF. In DNA form, the CDR3 reads TGTGCCAGCAGCTTAGATTGGGGGACACTCGCGAACAGCTATGGCTACACCTTC.

V gene TRBV6-5 combines with J gene TRBJ2-5; TRBD2 is a possible D gene (6 bases). Trimming took 2 bases from V and 5 from J, leaving 12 bases between them. CDR1 is MNHEY and CDR2 is SVGAGI in the germline V gene. The CDR3 has 14 residues. The CDR3 protein is CASSYSWGEETQYF. As DNA, the CDR3 is TGTGCCAGCAGTTACAGTTGGGGGGAGGAGACCCAGTACTTC.

This clone was seen a few times. V gene TRBV4-1 combines with J gene TRBJ1-1, with D unresolved. Germline V gives CDR1 MGHRA, CDR2 YSYEKL. The V and J ends lost 1 base and 0 bases respectively, with 9 bases between them. This CDR3 contains 15 residues. This CDR3 is CASSQVPGVNTEAFF. The CDR3 nucleotides are TGCGCCAGCAGCCAAGTTCCCGGGGTGAACACTGAAGCTTTCTTT.

The chain carries TRBV4-2 and TRBJ2-6; unclear D gene. CDR3 size: 16 residues. V lost 1 base and J lost 0, with 7 bases in between. The germline V gene has CDR1 LGHNA and CDR2 YNFKEQ. The CDR3 loop reads CASSQGLRSGANVLTF. The CDR3 DNA reads as TGTGCCAGCAGCCAAGGGTTGCGCTCTGGGGCCAACGTCCTGACTTTC.

The gene calls are TRBV18 and TRBJ2-7; the D gene is possibly TRBD1 (6 bases). The CDR3 is 12 residues long. Germline CDR1 reads KGHSH; CDR2 reads LQKENI. The V gene lost 6 bases and the J gene lost 5 bases, with 11 bases spanning the gap. CDR3 in DNA: TGTGCCAGCTCCGGCAGGGGCAACGAGCAGTACTTC. It codes for CASSGRGNEQYF. The full variable domain, its missing parts supplied by reference TRBV18 and TRBJ2-7, is NAGVMQNPRHLVRRRGQEARLRCSPMKGHSHVYWYRQLPEEGLKFMVYLQKENIIDESGMPKERFSAEFPKEGPSILRIQQVVRGDSAAYFCASSGRGNEQYFGPGTRLTVT.

The rearrangement joins TRBV10-3 to TRBJ2-1; D possibly corresponds to TRBD1 (5 bases). Germline CDR1 ENHRY, CDR2 SYGVKD. The CDR3 length is 11 residues. The CDR3 spells CVTRERDEQFF. Written as DNA, the CDR3 is TGTGTAACCAGGGAAAGGGATGAGCAGTTCTTC.

This clone is a singleton in its sample. The V call is TRBV7-2, the J call TRBJ2-7; no firm D call. The CDR3 covers 14 residues. V was trimmed by 2 bases and J by 2 bases, leaving 10 bases between them. Germline V lookup: CDR1 SGHTA, CDR2 FQGNSA. In nucleotides, the CDR3 is TGTGCCAGCAGCTTACCCCTAGTCCCCTACGAGCAGTACTTC. It specifies CASSLPLVPYEQYF. Drawing the rest from reference TRBV7-2 and TRBJ2-7, the complete variable domain is GAGVSQSPSNKVTEKGKDVELRCDPISGHTALYWYRQSLGQGLEFLIYFQGNSAPDKSGLPSDRFSAERTGGSVSTLTIQRTQQEDSAVYLCASSLPLVPYEQYFGPGTRLTVT.

This chain links TRBV6-4 with TRBJ1-1; 8 positions match TRBD1. J lost 6 bases, V lost 5 bases, and 5 bases had no gene match. This CDR3 is built from 13 residues. Germline V lookup: CDR1 MRHNA, CDR2 SNTAGT. The CDR3 loop is CASSPDRGAEAFF. The CDR3 region has the DNA TGTGCCAGCAGTCCAGACAGGGGCGCTGAAGCTTTCTTT.

The gene calls are TRBV19 and TRBJ2-7; D is uncertain. Germline V gene sequence: CDR1 LNHDA, CDR2 SQIVND (reference sequence). Trimming took off 10 bases at V and 3 bases at J, with 10 bases between the two ends. The CDR3 sequence is 11 residues long. CDR3 in DNA: TGTGCCACCGCGACTGGCTACGAGCAGTACTTC. Translation: CATATGYEQYF.

This clone was seen only once. The chain is built from TRBV18 and TRBJ2-7; D might be TRBD1 (6 bases). CDR3 length equals 14 residues. V was clipped by 2 bases and J by 3 bases, with 11 bases between them. Germline loops: CDR1 KGHSH, CDR2 LQKENI. CDR3 in amino acids: CASSPGQTLYEQYF. In DNA form, the CDR3 reads TGTGCCAGCTCACCAGGACAGACTCTCTACGAGCAGTACTTC.

The J gene is TRBJ2-3, the V gene TRBV6-4, with TRBD2 matching 11 bases. The CDR3 is made up of 15 amino acids. V was clipped by 4 bases and J by 2 bases; unmatched bases: 2. CDR1 is MRHNA, CDR2 SNTAGT, per germline. The CDR3: CASSATSGATDTQYF. The CDR3 DNA follows: TGTGCCAGCAGTGCGACTAGCGGGGCCACAGATACGCAGTATTTT.